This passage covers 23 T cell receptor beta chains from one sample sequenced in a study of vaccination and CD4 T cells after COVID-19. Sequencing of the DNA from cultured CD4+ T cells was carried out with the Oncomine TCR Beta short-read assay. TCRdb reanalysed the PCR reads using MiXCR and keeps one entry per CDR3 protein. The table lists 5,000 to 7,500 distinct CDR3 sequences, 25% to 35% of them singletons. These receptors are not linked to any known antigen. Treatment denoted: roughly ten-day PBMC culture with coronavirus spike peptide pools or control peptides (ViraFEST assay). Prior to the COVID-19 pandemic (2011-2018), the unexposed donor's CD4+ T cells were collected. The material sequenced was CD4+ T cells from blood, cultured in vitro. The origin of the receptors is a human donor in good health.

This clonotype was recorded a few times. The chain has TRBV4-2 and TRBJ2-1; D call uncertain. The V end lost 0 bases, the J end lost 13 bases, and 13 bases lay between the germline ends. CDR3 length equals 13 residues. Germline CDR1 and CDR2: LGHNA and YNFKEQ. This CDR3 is CASSQELLGIQFF. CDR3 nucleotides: TGTGCCAGCAGCCAAGAACTTTTAGGGATACAGTTCTTC.

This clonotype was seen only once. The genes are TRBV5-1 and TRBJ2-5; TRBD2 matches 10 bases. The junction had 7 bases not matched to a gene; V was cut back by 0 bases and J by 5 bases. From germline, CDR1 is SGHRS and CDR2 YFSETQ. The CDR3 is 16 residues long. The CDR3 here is CASSLAAGGPPETQYF. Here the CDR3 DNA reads TGCGCCAGCAGCTTGGCAGCGGGGGGGCCTCCGGAGACCCAGTACTTC.

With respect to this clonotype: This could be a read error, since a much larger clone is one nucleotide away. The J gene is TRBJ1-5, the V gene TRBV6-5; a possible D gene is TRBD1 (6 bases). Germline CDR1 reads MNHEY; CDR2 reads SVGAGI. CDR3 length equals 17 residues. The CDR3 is CANSSATGSTQGQPQHF. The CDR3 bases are TGTGCCAACAGTTCCGCCACAGGGTCCACCCAGGGTCAGCCCCAGCATTTT.

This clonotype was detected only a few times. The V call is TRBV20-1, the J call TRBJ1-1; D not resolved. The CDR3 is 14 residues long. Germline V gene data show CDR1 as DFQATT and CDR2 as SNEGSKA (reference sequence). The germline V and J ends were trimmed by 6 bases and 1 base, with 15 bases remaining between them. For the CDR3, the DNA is TGCAGTGCCCGCCTTAGTGCCCAGAACACTGAAGCTTTCTTT. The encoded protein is CSARLSAQNTEAFF.

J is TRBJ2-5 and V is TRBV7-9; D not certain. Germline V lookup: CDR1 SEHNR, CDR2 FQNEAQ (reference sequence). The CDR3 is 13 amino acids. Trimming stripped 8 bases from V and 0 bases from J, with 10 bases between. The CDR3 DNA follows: TGTGCCAGCCAAGTTGGGAACCAAGAGACCCAGTACTTC. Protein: CASQVGNQETQYF.

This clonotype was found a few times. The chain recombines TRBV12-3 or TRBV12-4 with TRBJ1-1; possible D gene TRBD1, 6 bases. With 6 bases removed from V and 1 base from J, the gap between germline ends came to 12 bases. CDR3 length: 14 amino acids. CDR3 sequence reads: CASSLTGGNTEAFF. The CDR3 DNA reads TGTGCCAGCAGCCTGACAGGTGGGAACACTGAAGCTTTCTTT.

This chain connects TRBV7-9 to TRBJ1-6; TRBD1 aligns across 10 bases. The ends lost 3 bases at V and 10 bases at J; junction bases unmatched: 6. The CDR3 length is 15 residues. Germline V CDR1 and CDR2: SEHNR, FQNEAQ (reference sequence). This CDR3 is CASSFVGQGGSPLHF. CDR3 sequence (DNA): TGTGCCAGCAGCTTTGTTGGACAGGGGGGATCACCCCTCCACTTT. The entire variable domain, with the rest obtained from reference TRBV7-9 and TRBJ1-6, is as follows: DTGVSQNPRHKITKRGQNVTFRCDPISEHNRLYWYRQTLGQGPEFLTYFQNEAQLEKSRLLSDRFSAERPKGSFSTLEIQRTEQGDSAMYLCASSFVGQGGSPLHFGNGTRLTVT.

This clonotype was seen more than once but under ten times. In DNA, the CDR3 is TGTGCCAGCAGTTACCCGCCGGGACAGGGGGGCTACGAGCAGTACTTC. This sequence encodes CASSYPPGQGGYEQYF. The chain employs TRBV6-5 and TRBJ2-7; 11 bases line up with TRBD1. Germline-derived CDR1 and CDR2 are MNHEY and SVGAGI. V shed 2 bases and J 3 bases; nucleotides not matched to a gene: 6. The CDR3 has 16 amino acids.

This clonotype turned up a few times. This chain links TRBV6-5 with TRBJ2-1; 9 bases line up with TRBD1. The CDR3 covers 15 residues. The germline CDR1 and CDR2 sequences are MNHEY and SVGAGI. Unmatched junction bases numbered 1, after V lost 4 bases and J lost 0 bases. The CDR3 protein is CASSLTGGSYNEQFF. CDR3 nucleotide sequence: TGTGCCAGCAGTTTGACAGGGGGCTCCTACAATGAGCAGTTCTTC.

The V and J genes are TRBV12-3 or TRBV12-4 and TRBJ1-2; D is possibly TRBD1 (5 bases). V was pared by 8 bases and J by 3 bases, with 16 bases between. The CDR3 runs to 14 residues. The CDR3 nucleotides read TGTGCCAGCGCGAGGAGCGGGGGTTACTATGGCTACACCTTC. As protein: CASARSGGYYGYTF.

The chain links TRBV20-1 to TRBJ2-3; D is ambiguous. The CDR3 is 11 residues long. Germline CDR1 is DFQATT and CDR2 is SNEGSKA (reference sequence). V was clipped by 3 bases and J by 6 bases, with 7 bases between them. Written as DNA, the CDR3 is TGCAGTGCTAGGCGGCTTGATACGCAGTATTTT. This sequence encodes CSARRLDTQYF.

The CDR3, as DNA: TGTGCCAGCAGAGTGGCTAACTGGGACAGCCCTGAAGCTTTCTTT. It yields the protein CASRVANWDSPEAFF. The chain couples TRBV2 to TRBJ1-1; 7 bases line up with TRBD1. The CDR3 is 15 amino acids. Losses at the gene ends were 6 bases for V and 6 bases for J; bases not matched to a gene: 13. Looked up from germline, CDR1 is SNHLY and CDR2 is FYNNEI.

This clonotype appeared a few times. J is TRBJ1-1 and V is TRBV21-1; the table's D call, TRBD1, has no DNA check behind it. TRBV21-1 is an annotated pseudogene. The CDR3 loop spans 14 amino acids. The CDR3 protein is CASSLRPLKGEAFF. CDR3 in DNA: TGTGCCAGCAGCCTTCGACCCCTTAAGGGTGAAGCTTTCTTT.

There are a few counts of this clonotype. CDR3 sequence: CSAEVSGTGNQPQHF. The CDR3, as DNA: TGCAGTGCTGAAGTGTCCGGGACGGGGAATCAGCCCCAGCATTTT. V gene TRBV20-1 combines with J gene TRBJ1-5, with TRBD1 as a possible D gene (5 bases). Between the trimmed V and J ends, which lost 5 bases and 4 bases, there was a span of 18 bases. The CDR3 sequence is 15 residues long. Germline lookup yields CDR1 DFQATT and CDR2 SNEGSKA (reference sequence).

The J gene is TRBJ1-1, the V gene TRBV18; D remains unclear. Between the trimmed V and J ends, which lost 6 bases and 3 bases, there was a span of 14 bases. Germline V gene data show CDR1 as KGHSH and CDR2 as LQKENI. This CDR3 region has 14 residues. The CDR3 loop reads CASSRTDYDTEAFF. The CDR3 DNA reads TGTGCCAGCTCCCGGACTGATTACGACACTGAAGCTTTCTTT.

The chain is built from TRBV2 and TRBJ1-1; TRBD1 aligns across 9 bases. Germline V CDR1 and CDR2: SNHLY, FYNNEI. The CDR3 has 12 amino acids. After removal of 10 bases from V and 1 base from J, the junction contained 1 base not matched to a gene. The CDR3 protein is CATGQGNTEAFF. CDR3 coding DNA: TGTGCCACGGGACAGGGGAACACTGAAGCTTTCTTT.

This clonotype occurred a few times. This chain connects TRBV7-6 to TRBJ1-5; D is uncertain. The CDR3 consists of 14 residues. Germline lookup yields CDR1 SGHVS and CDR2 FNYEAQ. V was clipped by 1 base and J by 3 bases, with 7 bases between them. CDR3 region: CASSLGGFNQPQHF. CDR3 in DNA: TGTGCCAGCAGCTTAGGTGGGTTCAATCAGCCCCAGCATTTT. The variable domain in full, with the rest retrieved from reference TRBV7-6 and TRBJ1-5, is GAGVSQSPRYKVTKRGQDVALRCDPISGHVSLYWYRQALGQGPEFLTYFNYEAQQDKSGLPNDRFSAERPEGSISTLTIQRTEQRDSAMYRCASSLGGFNQPQHFGDGTRLSIL.

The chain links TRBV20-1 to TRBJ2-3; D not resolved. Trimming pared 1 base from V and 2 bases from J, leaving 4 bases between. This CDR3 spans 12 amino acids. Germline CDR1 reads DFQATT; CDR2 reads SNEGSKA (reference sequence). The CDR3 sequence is CSARVLTDTQYF. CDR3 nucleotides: TGCAGTGCTAGAGTACTCACAGATACGCAGTATTTT.

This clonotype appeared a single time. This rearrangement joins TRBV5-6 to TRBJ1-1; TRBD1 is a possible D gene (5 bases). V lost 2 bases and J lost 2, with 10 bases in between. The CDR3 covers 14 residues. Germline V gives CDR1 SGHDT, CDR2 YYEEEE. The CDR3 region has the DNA TGTGCCAGCAGCTTCGGACACGTAAACACTGAAGCTTTCTTT. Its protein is CASSFGHVNTEAFF.

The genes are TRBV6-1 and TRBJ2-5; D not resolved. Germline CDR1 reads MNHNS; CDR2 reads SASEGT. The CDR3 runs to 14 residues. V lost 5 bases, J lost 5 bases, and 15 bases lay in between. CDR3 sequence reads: CASSRFNVEETQYF. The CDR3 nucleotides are TGTGCCAGCAGTCGATTTAACGTTGAGGAGACCCAGTACTTC.

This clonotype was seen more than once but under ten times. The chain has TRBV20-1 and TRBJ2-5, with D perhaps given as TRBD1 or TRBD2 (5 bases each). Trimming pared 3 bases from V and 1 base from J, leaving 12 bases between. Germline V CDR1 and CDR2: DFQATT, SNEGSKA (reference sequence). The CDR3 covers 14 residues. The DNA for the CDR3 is TGCAGTGCTAGTTCCGGGACCGTCCAAGAGACCCAGTACTTC. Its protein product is CSASSGTVQETQYF.

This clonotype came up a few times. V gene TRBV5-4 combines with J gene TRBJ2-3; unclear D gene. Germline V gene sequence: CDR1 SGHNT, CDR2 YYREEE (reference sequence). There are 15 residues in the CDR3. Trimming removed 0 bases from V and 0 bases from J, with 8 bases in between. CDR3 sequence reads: CASSLGVGSTDTQYF. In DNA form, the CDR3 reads TGTGCCAGCAGCTTGGGCGTGGGGAGCACAGATACGCAGTATTTT.

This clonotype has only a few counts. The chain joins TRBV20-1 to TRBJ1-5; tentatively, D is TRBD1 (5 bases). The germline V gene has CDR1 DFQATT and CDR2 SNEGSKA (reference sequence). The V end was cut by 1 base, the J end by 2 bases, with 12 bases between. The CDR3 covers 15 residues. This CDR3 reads CSARAWGDGNQPQHF. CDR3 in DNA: TGCAGTGCTAGAGCTTGGGGGGACGGCAATCAGCCCCAGCATTTT.